These 16 T cell receptor beta chains were all obtained from the same sample, sequenced in a study of OX40 agonist ivuxolimab in advanced cancers. TCRdb's copy holds only in-frame clones and misses some; the assay was immunoSEQ multiplex PCR. The sample includes 100,000 or so clones, around 94% of them seen just once. The source material was CD4+ or CD8+ T cells sorted from blood, sampled in a trial of the OX40 agonist ivuxolimab. All receptors derive from an adult with an advanced solid tumor such as melanoma, head and neck, liver or kidney cancer.

V and J are TRBV2 and TRBJ1-6; no definite D call. The CDR3 has 14 amino acids. Looked up from germline, CDR1 is SNHLY and CDR2 is FYNNEI. V gave up 3 bases and J gave up 3 bases, with 6 bases separating them. The CDR3 nucleotides are TGTGCCAGCAGTGAGTTCGGCTATAATTCACCCCTCCACTTT. This gives the protein CASSEFGYNSPLHF.

J is TRBJ2-7 and V is TRBV9; D not resolved. The CDR3 contains 16 residues. V shed 3 bases and J shed 1 base, with 17 bases lying between them. Germline lookup yields CDR1 SGDLS and CDR2 YYNGEE. The DNA for the CDR3 is TGTGCCAGCAGCGACCCGGTGCCCGGAAGTTCCTACGAGCAGTACTTC. Translated, it gives CASSDPVPGSSYEQYF.

The V and J genes are TRBV5-4 and TRBJ2-7; tentatively, D is TRBD2 (6 bases). Looked up from germline, CDR1 is SGHNT and CDR2 is YYREEE (reference sequence). The CDR3 contains 13 residues. The V gene lost 4 bases and the J gene lost 7 bases, with 15 bases spanning the gap. CDR3 loop: CASSPTEGVEQYF. The CDR3 DNA is TGTGCCAGCAGCCCCACGGAGGGAGTAGAGCAGTACTTC. Drawing the rest from reference TRBV5-4 and TRBJ2-7, the complete variable domain is ETGVTQSPTHLIKTRGQQVTLRCSSQSGHNTVSWYQQALGQGPQFIFQYYREEENGRGNFPPRFSGLQFPNYSSELNVNALELDDSALYLCASSPTEGVEQYFGPGTRLTVT.

The chain joins TRBV6-1 to TRBJ1-2; possibly TRBD1 for D (5 bases). With 4 bases removed from V and 2 bases from J, the gap between germline ends came to 17 bases. CDR1 is MNHNS and CDR2 is SASEGT in the germline V gene. The CDR3 totals 16 residues. The CDR3 sequence is CASSGVQGRYNYGYTF. DNA for the CDR3: TGTGCCAGCAGTGGCGTTCAGGGCCGGTACAACTATGGCTACACCTTC.

The chain has TRBV9 and TRBJ2-3; D is unresolved. This CDR3 has 17 amino acids. Deletions cut 3 bases from V and 0 bases from J, with 17 bases between. Germline values: CDR1 SGDLS, CDR2 YYNGEE. The CDR3 sequence: CASSGRSLLTSTDTQYF. The CDR3 DNA follows: TGTGCCAGCAGCGGAAGGTCGTTACTTACTAGCACAGATACGCAGTATTTT.

This clone occurred once. The chain joins TRBV2 to TRBJ2-3; 12 positions match TRBD1. CDR3 length: 16 residues. Germline V gene lookup returns CDR1 SNHLY and CDR2 FYNNEI. Trimming removed 4 bases from V and 4 bases from J; junction bases left unmatched: 6. For the CDR3, the DNA is TGTGCCAGCAGTGGGGACAGGGGGCGAGTGGCAGATACGCAGTATTTT. Residues: CASSGDRGRVADTQYF.

J is TRBJ2-1 and V is TRBV4-1; D unclear. Trimming pared 3 bases from V and 9 bases from J, leaving 9 bases between. Germline CDR1 and CDR2: MGHRA and YSYEKL. CDR3 size: 12 residues. CDR3 sequence (DNA): TGCGCCAGCAGCCAGACGAGGAGTGAGCAGTTCTTC. Translating it yields CASSQTRSEQFF.

The chain combines TRBV18 with TRBJ2-5; D gene unclear. The germline V and J ends were trimmed by 1 base and 1 base, with 7 bases remaining between them. CDR3 length equals 14 residues. The germline gives CDR1 KGHSH, CDR2 LQKENI. The CDR3 sequence: CASSPQNSQETQYF. The DNA for the CDR3 is TGTGCCAGCTCACCACAGAACAGCCAAGAGACCCAGTACTTC.

The rearrangement links TRBV19 to TRBJ1-5; D is undetermined. Trimming left V 5 bases short and J 10 bases short, with 24 bases between. CDR3 length: 16 amino acids. Germline V gene sequence: CDR1 LNHDA, CDR2 SQIVND (reference sequence). The CDR3 DNA reads as TGTGCCAGTAGTCTCGCGGGCCCCCCGGGGTGGGAACCCCAGCATTTT. The encoded protein is CASSLAGPPGWEPQHF.

V and J are TRBV28 and TRBJ2-3, with D uncertain. Germline V gene sequence: CDR1 MDHEN, CDR2 SYDVKM. V lost 6 bases to trimming and J lost 3 bases, with 10 bases between them. This CDR3 comprises 13 residues. For the CDR3, the DNA is TGTGCCAGCAGAAGGCAGTTAACAGATACGCAGTATTTT. Protein product: CASRRQLTDTQYF.

The chain uses TRBV6-4 and TRBJ2-3, with D possibly TRBD1 on 6 matching bases. Between the trimmed V and J ends, which lost 5 bases and 0 bases, there was a span of 9 bases. CDR3 length: 14 amino acids. The germline CDR1 and CDR2 sequences are MRHNA and SNTAGT. This CDR3 reads CASSPGASTDTQYF. Here the CDR3 DNA reads TGTGCCAGCAGTCCAGGGGCTAGCACAGATACGCAGTATTTT.

The rearrangement joins TRBV5-1 to TRBJ2-1; TRBD2 matches 10 bases. CDR3 length: 16 amino acids. V lost 3 bases, J lost 8 bases, and 11 bases stayed unmatched. CDR1 is SGHRS, CDR2 YFSETQ, per germline. The DNA for the CDR3 is TGCGCCAGCAGCTCCCCAGCGGGAGGGCTCATCCATGAGCAGTTCTTC. Translation: CASSSPAGGLIHEQFF.

The rearrangement uses TRBV6-5 and TRBJ2-7; the D gene is possibly TRBD1 (6 bases). Trimming removed 0 bases at V and 7 bases at J, with 10 bases between. The CDR3 covers 13 residues. Germline CDR1 and CDR2: MNHEY and SVGAGI. The CDR3 DNA sequence: TGTGCCAGCAGTTACTCGAGAGGGGGTGAGCAGTACTTC. Translated, it gives CASSYSRGGEQYF.

This chain connects TRBV5-6 to TRBJ2-2, with D unresolved. The V and J ends lost 0 bases and 5 bases respectively, with 5 bases between them. The V gene's germline CDR1 is SGHDT and CDR2 YYEEEE. The CDR3 extends over 13 amino acids. CDR3 loop: CASSLGATGELFF. Written as DNA, the CDR3 is TGTGCCAGCAGCTTGGGAGCGACCGGGGAGCTGTTTTTT.

This chain connects TRBV7-2 to TRBJ2-5; 8 bases are a match to TRBD2. Germline values: CDR1 SGHTA, CDR2 FQGNSA. Unmatched junction bases numbered 5, after V lost 0 bases and J lost 2 bases. CDR3 size: 16 residues. The CDR3 protein is CASSLASGGGQETQYF. CDR3 nucleotides: TGTGCCAGCAGCTTAGCATCTGGCGGGGGGCAAGAGACCCAGTACTTC.

DNA for the CDR3: TGTGCCAGCAGTTTATATGACCGCCGGGGGTCTGAGCAGTTCTTC. Residues: CASSLYDRRGSEQFF. The J gene is TRBJ2-1, the V gene TRBV28, with a possible D match to TRBD2 (6 bases). Trimming shortened V by 1 base and J by 9 bases, and 16 bases separated the two germline ends. Germline CDR1 MDHEN, CDR2 SYDVKM. The length of the CDR3 is 15 residues.